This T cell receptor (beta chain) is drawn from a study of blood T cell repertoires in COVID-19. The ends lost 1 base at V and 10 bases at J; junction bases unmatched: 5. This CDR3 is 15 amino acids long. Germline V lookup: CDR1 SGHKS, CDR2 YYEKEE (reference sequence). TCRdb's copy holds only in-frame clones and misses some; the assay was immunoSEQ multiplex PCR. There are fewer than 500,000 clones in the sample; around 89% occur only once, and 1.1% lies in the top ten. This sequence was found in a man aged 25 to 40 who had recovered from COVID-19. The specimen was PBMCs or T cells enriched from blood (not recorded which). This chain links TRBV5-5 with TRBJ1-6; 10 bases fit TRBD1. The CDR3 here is CASSLLDRGESPLHF. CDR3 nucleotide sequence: TGTGCCAGCAGCTTGTTGGACAGGGGGGAGTCACCCCTCCACTTT. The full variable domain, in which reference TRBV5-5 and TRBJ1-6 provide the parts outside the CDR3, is DAGVTQSPTHLIKTRGQQVTLRCSPISGHKSVSWYQQVLGQGPQFIFQYYEKEERGRGNFPDRFSARQFPNYSSELNVNALLLGDSALYLCASSLLDRGESPLHFGNGTRLTVT.